One and the same sample provided the 28 T cell receptor beta chains below, sequenced in a study of metastatic and nonmetastatic thyroid tumors. No patient received treatment before thyroid surgery. TCRdb re-clonotyped the PCR reads via MiXCR. The data hold some 25,000 clones, with around a fifth observed a single time. Sequences were obtained from blood. The receptor source for this set is a male donor with papillary thyroid cancer or a benign thyroid nodule (not recorded which). Some clones in this sample may be carry-over from other donors' samples.

Comments on this clone: This may be a read error, as it is one base from a much larger clone. The chain recombines TRBV5-1 with TRBJ2-4; possibly TRBD2 for D (5 bases). V was clipped by 5 bases and J by 7 bases, with 13 bases between them. The germline V gene has CDR1 SGHRS and CDR2 YFSETQ. The CDR3 loop spans 13 amino acids. The CDR3, as DNA: TGCGCCAGCAGACCCAGGACGGGGAACATTCAGTACTTC. It encodes CASRPRTGNIQYF.

This clone is deemed medium-sized (0.01 to 0.1%). The chain recombines TRBV27 with TRBJ1-1, with 8 bases lining up with TRBD1. There are 17 residues in the CDR3. CDR1 is MNHEY, CDR2 SMNVEV, per germline (reference sequence). V was clipped by 4 bases and J by 1 base; unmatched bases: 11. Here the CDR3 DNA reads TGTGCCAGCAGTTCCGGACAGGGCGGAATTGGGAACACTGAAGCTTTCTTT. Its protein is CASSSGQGGIGNTEAFF.

This clone was recorded many times. V usage is TRBV9 and J usage is TRBJ1-2; 9 bases agree with TRBD1. Germline CDR1 SGDLS, CDR2 YYNGEE. V trimming: 3 bases; J trimming: 1 base; junction bases outside the gene matches: 7. The CDR3 covers 16 residues. The CDR3 here is CASSAPGTGINYGYTF. DNA for the CDR3: TGTGCCAGCAGCGCGCCCGGGACAGGGATTAACTATGGCTACACCTTC.

At least ten counts were recorded for this clone. The chain is built from TRBV7-9 and TRBJ1-4; D unresolved. The CDR3 has 14 residues. V lost 7 bases and J lost 5, with 14 bases in between. Per the germline V gene, CDR1 is SEHNR and CDR2 is FQNEAQ (reference sequence). In nucleotides, the CDR3 is TGTGCCAGCAACGGCAACGGGTTGAATGAAAAACTGTTTTTT. It translates to CASNGNGLNEKLFF. The full variable domain, its missing parts supplied by reference TRBV7-9 and TRBJ1-4, is DTGVSQNPRHKITKRGQNVTFRCDPISEHNRLYWYRQTLGQGPEFLTYFQNEAQLEKSRLLSDRFSAERPKGSFSTLEIQRTEQGDSAMYLCASNGNGLNEKLFFGSGTQLSVL.

This clone was seen only a few times. The gene calls are TRBV12-3 or TRBV12-4 and TRBJ2-7; D gene uncertain. CDR3 size: 13 residues. The V end lost 1 base, the J end lost 0 bases, and 4 bases lay between the germline ends. CDR3 region: CASSLVGSYEQYF. Here the CDR3 DNA reads TGTGCCAGCAGTTTAGTAGGCTCCTACGAGCAGTACTTC.

The chain links TRBV7-2 to TRBJ2-1; D unresolved. The CDR3 sequence is 14 residues long. Germline V gene data show CDR1 as SGHTA and CDR2 as FQGNSA. V lost 0 bases to trimming and J lost 6 bases, with 9 bases between them. CDR3 sequence reads: CASSLARQLNEQFF. The CDR3 DNA reads TGTGCCAGCAGCTTAGCTCGGCAGCTCAATGAGCAGTTCTTC. The whole variable domain, remainder taken from reference TRBV7-2 and TRBJ2-1, is GAGVSQSPSNKVTEKGKDVELRCDPISGHTALYWYRQSLGQGLEFLIYFQGNSAPDKSGLPSDRFSAERTGGSVSTLTIQRTQQEDSAVYLCASSLARQLNEQFFGPGTRLTVL.

This clone was counted a few times. This chain uses TRBV6-2 or TRBV6-3 with TRBJ2-3; weak D call: TRBD2 (5 bases). Per the germline V gene, CDR1 is MNHEY and CDR2 is SVGEGT. This CDR3 contains 16 residues. The V and J ends lost 0 bases and 0 bases respectively, with 10 bases between them. CDR3 DNA: TGTGCCAGCAGTTACTCTCCTAGCACAAGCACAGATACGCAGTATTTT. Its protein is CASSYSPSTSTDTQYF.

The chain uses TRBV28 and TRBJ2-3; no clear D. Per germline, CDR1 MDHEN and CDR2 SYDVKM. Trimming removed 8 bases at V and 2 bases at J, with 14 bases between. CDR3 length: 14 residues. In DNA, the CDR3 is TGTGCCAGCCTTAAGATCGACCCCACAGATACGCAGTATTTT. It specifies CASLKIDPTDTQYF.

V gene TRBV6-1 combines with J gene TRBJ1-6, with D possibly matching TRBD1 (5 bases). Trimming left V 0 bases short and J 13 bases short, with 16 bases between. Germline V gene lookup returns CDR1 MNHNS and CDR2 SASEGT. The CDR3 extends over 15 amino acids. The CDR3 loop is CASSEASGRPVPLHF. Here the CDR3 DNA reads TGTGCCAGCAGTGAAGCGTCAGGGCGCCCAGTCCCCCTCCACTTT.

The sample holds many counts of this clone. J is TRBJ2-2 and V is TRBV5-1, with 7 bases that match TRBD2. Germline V gene data show CDR1 as SGHRS and CDR2 as YFSETQ. CDR3 length: 14 residues. V lost 7 bases to trimming and J lost 5 bases; unmatched junction nucleotides: 8. CDR3 residues: CASDGAGNTGELFF. CDR3 DNA: TGCGCCAGCGACGGAGCGGGAAATACCGGGGAGCTGTTTTTT.

This clone ranks as medium-sized. This sequence joins TRBV19 and TRBJ1-2, with 7 bases identical to TRBD1. The V segment lost 7 bases and the J segment 3 bases; nucleotides outside the gene matches: 5. This CDR3 has 13 residues. Germline V gene data show CDR1 as LNHDA and CDR2 as SQIVND (reference sequence). CDR3 in amino acids: CASTQQGYYGYTF. The CDR3 nucleotides read TGTGCCAGTACTCAACAGGGGTACTATGGCTACACCTTC.

This clone occurred a few times. The CDR3, as DNA: TGTGCCAGCAAGGATTCAGGTAACGAGCAGTACTTC. Translating gives CASKDSGNEQYF. This sequence joins TRBV6-1 and TRBJ2-7; no clear D gene. Germline CDR1 and CDR2: MNHNS and SASEGT. The CDR3 has 12 residues. The ends were cut back, 7 bases at V and 5 bases at J, with 12 bases in the middle.

This clone was found many times. V is TRBV9 and J is TRBJ1-1, with D tentatively TRBD1 (6 bases). The CDR3 is 13 amino acids. The germline V gene has CDR1 SGDLS and CDR2 YYNGEE. V dropped 0 bases and J dropped 7 bases, with 10 bases sitting between them. This chain's CDR3 is CASSVEGRGEAFF. DNA of the CDR3: TGTGCCAGCAGCGTAGAAGGCAGGGGTGAAGCTTTCTTT.

This clone has only one observation. This chain joins TRBV5-4 and TRBJ2-3; 8 nucleotides line up with TRBD2. V shed 0 bases, J shed 3 bases, and the junction held 6 bases outside the gene matches. The CDR3 spans 16 residues. Germline V gene sequence: CDR1 SGHNT, CDR2 YYREEE (reference sequence). CDR3 in DNA: TGTGCCAGCAGCTTGGCGGGGGGGGCCCGAACAGATACGCAGTATTTT. This codes for CASSLAGGARTDTQYF.

Many counts were recorded for this clone. The rearrangement links TRBV30 to TRBJ2-5; D unclear. V was pared by 0 bases and J by 5 bases, with 10 bases between. The CDR3 runs to 13 residues. The germline V gene has CDR1 GTSNPN and CDR2 SVGIG (reference sequence). The CDR3 DNA reads TGTGCCTGGAGTGTACCCCCTGGGGAGACCCAGTACTTC. It yields the protein CAWSVPPGETQYF.

This clone was seen at least ten times. The chain links TRBV5-4 to TRBJ1-2; TRBD1 matches 8 bases. This CDR3 comprises 18 residues. V shed 0 bases, J shed 4 bases, and the junction held 14 bases outside the gene matches. Germline V gene sequence: CDR1 SGHNT, CDR2 YYREEE (reference sequence). CDR3 sequence: CASSLGGQGALPPYGYTF. The CDR3 coding sequence is TGTGCCAGCAGCTTGGGCGGGCAGGGGGCGCTTCCCCCCTATGGCTACACCTTC.

The genes are TRBV30 and TRBJ2-3, with TRBD2 identical over 9 bases. The CDR3 is 14 amino acids. V lost 8 bases and J lost 3; bases outside the gene matches: 9. CDR1 GTSNPN and CDR2 SVGIG come from the germline V gene (reference sequence). CDR3 sequence reads: CAGGPAGGTDTQYF. In DNA form, the CDR3 reads TGTGCCGGGGGGCCAGCGGGAGGAACAGATACGCAGTATTTT.

The chain joins TRBV28 to TRBJ2-3; possibly TRBD1 or TRBD2 for D (5 bases each). CDR1 MDHEN and CDR2 SYDVKM come from the germline V gene. The V and J ends lost 3 bases and 4 bases respectively, with 14 bases between them. The CDR3 is 15 residues long. The CDR3 DNA is TGTGCCAGCAGTTTTGGGGGTGAGGGTGCAGATACGCAGTATTTT. Translation: CASSFGGEGADTQYF.

This sequence joins TRBV6-2 or TRBV6-3 and TRBJ2-2; D is unclear. CDR3 length equals 13 residues. Germline assignment: CDR1 MNHEY and CDR2 SVGEGT. Trimming took 7 bases from V and 4 from J, leaving 10 bases between them. CDR3 amino acids: CASNPVGTGELFF. The CDR3 coding sequence is TGTGCCAGCAACCCGGTAGGCACCGGGGAGCTGTTTTTT.

By sample share, this clone is medium-sized (0.01 to 0.1%). This sequence joins TRBV10-3 and TRBJ2-6; no clear D. The CDR3 has 13 residues. V was cut by 5 bases and J by 10 bases, with 12 bases left in between. Per the germline V gene, CDR1 is ENHRY and CDR2 is SYGVKD. Written as DNA, the CDR3 is TGTGCCATCAGTTCTGGGATGGGGAACGTCCTGACTTTC. Translation: CAISSGMGNVLTF.

There are many counts of this clone. A much larger clone lies one base from this, so it may be a read error. Within the sample, other DNA sequences also encode this same CDR3. This chain links TRBV7-2 with TRBJ2-1; D is uncertain. The germline V gene has CDR1 SGHTA and CDR2 FQGNSA. The ends were cut back, 5 bases at V and 8 bases at J, with 10 bases in the middle. The CDR3 extends over 12 amino acids. DNA of the CDR3: TGTGCCAGCAGCCTACTACTGGATGAGCAGTTCTTC. As protein: CASSLLLDEQFF.

A few counts support this clone. This rearrangement joins TRBV6-2 or TRBV6-3 to TRBJ2-7, with 7 bases identical to TRBD1. The CDR3 loop spans 15 amino acids. Per the germline V gene, CDR1 is MNHEY and CDR2 is SVGEGT. V shed 5 bases, J shed 0 bases, and the junction held 7 bases outside the gene matches. Here the CDR3 reads CASSPDRASSYEQYF. The CDR3 bases are TGTGCCAGCAGTCCCGACAGGGCCAGCTCCTACGAGCAGTACTTC.

A remark on this clone: One end of the junction fails to match germline, which may point to a read error. V usage is TRBV6-1 and J usage is TRBJ2-1; 9 bases map to TRBD2. Germline CDR1 MNHNS, CDR2 SASEGT. The CDR3 consists of 16 residues. The CDR3 DNA reads as TGTGCGAGCAGTGAATTAGCGGGAGAGACCTACAATGAGCAGTTCTTC. Its protein is CASSELAGETYNEQFF.

This clone was observed at least ten times. This chain links TRBV7-2 with TRBJ2-7, with D perhaps matching TRBD1 or TRBD2 (5 bases each). CDR3 length: 13 amino acids. V lost 8 bases to trimming and J lost 3 bases, with 14 bases between them. The germline V gene has CDR1 SGHTA and CDR2 FQGNSA. The CDR3, as DNA: TGTGCCAGCTCCCGGGGCAGGGTCTACGAGCAGTACTTC. Protein: CASSRGRVYEQYF.

This clone has a count of ten or more. The DNA of the CDR3 is TGTGCCAGCAGCTTAACTAGCGGCTCGAACACCGGGGAGCTGTTTTTT. This sequence encodes CASSLTSGSNTGELFF. V is TRBV2 and J is TRBJ2-2; 8 bases agree with TRBD2. Looked up from germline, CDR1 is SNHLY and CDR2 is FYNNEI. The CDR3 is 16 amino acids. With V trimmed by 6 bases and J by 0 bases, 6 bases remained unmatched.

This clone is classed as medium-sized. DNA for the CDR3: TGCGCCAGCAGCTTGGCCGGGCAGGACTTCTACACCTTC. It specifies CASSLAGQDFYTF. The chain links TRBV5-1 to TRBJ1-2; D remains ambiguous. V gave up 0 bases and J gave up 10 bases, with 13 bases separating them. Germline V gene lookup returns CDR1 SGHRS and CDR2 YFSETQ. This CDR3 spans 13 amino acids.

V and J are TRBV20-1 and TRBJ1-2; D not resolved. Trimming took 8 bases from V and 3 from J, leaving 10 bases between them. CDR3 length: 11 residues. The germline V gene encodes CDR1 DFQATT and CDR2 SNEGSKA (reference sequence). The CDR3 protein is CSTYTHYGYTF. DNA of the CDR3: TGCAGTACTTATACCCACTATGGCTACACCTTC.

The V and J genes are TRBV10-3 and TRBJ1-2; possibly TRBD1 for D (5 bases). Between the trimmed V and J ends, which lost 3 bases and 2 bases, there was a span of 13 bases. The CDR3 loop spans 15 amino acids. The germline gives CDR1 ENHRY, CDR2 SYGVKD. CDR3 protein: CAISDAGGTNYGYTF. The CDR3 coding sequence is TGTGCCATCAGTGACGCGGGAGGGACCAACTATGGCTACACCTTC.